One T cell receptor beta chain is described in this entry. The CDR3 spans 12 residues. CDR1 is MDHEN and CDR2 is SYDVKM in the germline V gene. V was trimmed by 2 bases and J by 10 bases, leaving 9 bases between them. This sample is drawn from a study of siplizumab effects on memory and regulatory T cells. Clones were read by immunoSEQ multiplex PCR, and TCRdb kept only the in-frame ones, dropping some. The table has 50,000 to 75,000 clones, around 79% seen once. The source is a human donor in good health. The gene calls are TRBV28 and TRBJ1-5; no definite D call. Sequencing used memory CD4+ T cells sorted from blood. The CDR3 DNA reads TGTGCCAGCAGTTTACCCGGTTTTCCCCAGCATTTT. It translates to CASSLPGFPQHF. The complete variable domain, with remaining parts taken from reference TRBV28 and TRBJ1-5, reads DVKVTQSSRYLVKRTGEKVFLECVQDMDHENMFWYRQDPGLGLRLIYFSYDVKMKEKGDIPEGYSVSREKKERFSLILESASTNQTSMYLCASSLPGFPQHFGDGTRLSIL.